This T cell receptor (beta chain) comes out of a study of blood T cell repertoires in COVID-19. This CDR3 has 14 residues. Germline V CDR1 and CDR2: LGHDT, YNNKEL (reference sequence). Trimming took off 1 base at V and 5 bases at J, with 11 bases between the two ends. Here immunoSEQ multiplex PCR was the method, and the copy in TCRdb shows in-frame clones only, minus some. The table records around 460,000 clones, about 87% of them present only once. V usage is TRBV3-1 (or the pseudogene TRBV3-2) and J usage is TRBJ2-5; D unresolved. The TCR sequence derives from a man aged 18 to 30 with COVID-19, enrolled during active disease. The sample taken for sequencing was peripheral blood. CDR3 region: CASSQGRAQETQYF. Written as DNA, the CDR3 is TGTGCCAGCAGCCAAGGGAGAGCTCAGGAGACCCAGTACTTC.